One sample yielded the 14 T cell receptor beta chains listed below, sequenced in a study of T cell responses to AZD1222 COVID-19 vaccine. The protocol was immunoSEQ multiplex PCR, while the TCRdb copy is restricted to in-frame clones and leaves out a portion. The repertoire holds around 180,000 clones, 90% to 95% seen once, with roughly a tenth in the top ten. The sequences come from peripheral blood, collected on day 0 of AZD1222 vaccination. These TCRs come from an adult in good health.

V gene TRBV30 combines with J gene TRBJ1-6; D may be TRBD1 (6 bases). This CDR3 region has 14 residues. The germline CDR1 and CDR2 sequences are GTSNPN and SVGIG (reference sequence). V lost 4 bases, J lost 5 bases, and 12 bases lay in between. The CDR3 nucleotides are TGTGCCTGGACGGATAGGGGGAATAATTCACCCCTCCACTTT. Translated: CAWTDRGNNSPLHF.

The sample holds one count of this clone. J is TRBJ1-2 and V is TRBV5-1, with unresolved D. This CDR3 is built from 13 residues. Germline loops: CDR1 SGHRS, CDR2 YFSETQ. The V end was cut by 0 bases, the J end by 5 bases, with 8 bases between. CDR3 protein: CASSLETAYGYTF. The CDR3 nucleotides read TGCGCCAGCAGCTTGGAGACGGCTTATGGCTACACCTTC.

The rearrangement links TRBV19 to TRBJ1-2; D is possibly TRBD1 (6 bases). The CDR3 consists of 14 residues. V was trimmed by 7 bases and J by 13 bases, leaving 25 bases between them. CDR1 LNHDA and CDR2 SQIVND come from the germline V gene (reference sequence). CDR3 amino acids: CASTKGEMTGPGTF. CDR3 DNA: TGTGCCAGTACTAAGGGGGAGATGACAGGCCCCGGCACCTTC.

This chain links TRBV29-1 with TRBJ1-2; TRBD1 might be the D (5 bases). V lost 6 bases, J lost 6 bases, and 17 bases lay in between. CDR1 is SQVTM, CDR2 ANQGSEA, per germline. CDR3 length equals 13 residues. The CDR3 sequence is CSVNGRAVDGYTF. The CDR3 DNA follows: TGCAGCGTGAACGGCAGGGCGGTTGATGGCTACACCTTC.

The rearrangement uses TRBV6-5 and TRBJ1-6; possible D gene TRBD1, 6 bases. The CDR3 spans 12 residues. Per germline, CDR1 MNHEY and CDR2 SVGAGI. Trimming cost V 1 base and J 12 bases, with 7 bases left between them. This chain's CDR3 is CASSYLQGPLHF. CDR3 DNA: TGTGCCAGCAGTTACTTACAGGGACCCCTCCACTTT.

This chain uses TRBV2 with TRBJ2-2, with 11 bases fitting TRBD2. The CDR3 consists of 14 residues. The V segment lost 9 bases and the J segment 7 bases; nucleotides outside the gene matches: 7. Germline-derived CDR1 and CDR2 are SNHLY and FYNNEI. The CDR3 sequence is CASQASGRNGELFF. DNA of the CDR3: TGTGCCAGTCAGGCTAGCGGGAGGAACGGGGAGCTGTTTTTT.

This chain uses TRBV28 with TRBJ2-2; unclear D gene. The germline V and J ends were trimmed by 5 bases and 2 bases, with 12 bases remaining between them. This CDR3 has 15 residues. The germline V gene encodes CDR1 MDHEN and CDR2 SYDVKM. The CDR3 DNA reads TGTGCCAGCAGTCCCCGGGCGGCTAACACCGGGGAGCTGTTTTTT. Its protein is CASSPRAANTGELFF.

As DNA, the CDR3 is TGTGCCAGCAGCCAGAGTTTACATAGCAATCAGCCCCAGCATTTT. It translates to CASSQSLHSNQPQHF. The J gene is TRBJ1-5, the V gene TRBV6-2 or TRBV6-3, with D hard to call. Trimming removed 6 bases from V and 0 bases from J, with 12 bases in between. Per germline, CDR1 MNHEY and CDR2 SVGEGT. This CDR3 has 15 amino acids.

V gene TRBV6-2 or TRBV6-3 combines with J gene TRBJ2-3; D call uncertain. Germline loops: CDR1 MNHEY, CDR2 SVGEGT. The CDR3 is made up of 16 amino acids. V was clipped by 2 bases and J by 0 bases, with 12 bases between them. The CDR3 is CASSYRRAGSTDTQYF. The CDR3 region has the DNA TGTGCCAGCAGTTACCGTAGGGCCGGGAGCACAGATACGCAGTATTTT.

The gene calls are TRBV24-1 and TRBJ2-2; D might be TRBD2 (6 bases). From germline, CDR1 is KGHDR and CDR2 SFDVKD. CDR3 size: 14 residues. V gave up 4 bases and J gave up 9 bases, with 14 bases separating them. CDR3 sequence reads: CATSEAGPERELFF. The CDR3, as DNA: TGTGCCACCAGTGAAGCGGGCCCTGAGCGGGAGCTGTTTTTT.

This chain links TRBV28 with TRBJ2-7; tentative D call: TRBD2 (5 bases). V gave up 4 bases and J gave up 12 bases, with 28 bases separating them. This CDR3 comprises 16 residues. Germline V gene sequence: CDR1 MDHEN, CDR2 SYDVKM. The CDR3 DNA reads TGTGCCAGCAGTTCCCTCCGAGGCCTCCCCATTTACGGGGTGTACTTC. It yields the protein CASSSLRGLPIYGVYF.

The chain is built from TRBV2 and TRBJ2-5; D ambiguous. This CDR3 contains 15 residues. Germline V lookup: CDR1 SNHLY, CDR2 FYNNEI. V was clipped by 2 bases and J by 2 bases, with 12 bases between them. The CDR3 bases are TGTGCCAGCAGTGAAACGTCCAGCTTACAAGAGACCCAGTACTTC. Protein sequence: CASSETSSLQETQYF.

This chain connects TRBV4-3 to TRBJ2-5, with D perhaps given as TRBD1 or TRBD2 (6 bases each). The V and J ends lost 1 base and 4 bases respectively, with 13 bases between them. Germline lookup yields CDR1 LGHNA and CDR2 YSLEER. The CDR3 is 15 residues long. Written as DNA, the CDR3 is TGCGCCAGCAGCCAAGTTACGGGGGCAGCAGAGACCCAGTACTTC. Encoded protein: CASSQVTGAAETQYF.

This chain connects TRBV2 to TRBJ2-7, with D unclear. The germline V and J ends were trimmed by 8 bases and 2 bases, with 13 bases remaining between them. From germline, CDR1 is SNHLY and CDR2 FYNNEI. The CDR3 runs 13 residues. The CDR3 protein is CASLVIGAYEQYF. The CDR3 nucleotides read TGTGCCAGCCTTGTTATAGGCGCCTACGAGCAGTACTTC.